This is a list of T cell receptor beta chains from one sample in a study of blood T cell repertoires in COVID-19. Sequencing was performed with immunoSEQ multiplex PCR; in TCRdb, only in-frame clones are kept and a portion is missing. The sample records 200,000 to 300,000 clones, about 83% being singletons. Specimen: peripheral blood. These receptors were obtained from a human donor in a cohort sampled during active COVID-19. Each CDR3 is given with its conserved first and last residue. D genes are given only for firm matches. Size tells how often a clone was seen (once, few, many) or the class of an expanded clone, and some rows leave it out.

16,-,TRBD2,TRBJ2-1,TRBV7-7,TGTGCTAGCAGCTCGACTAGCGGGAGCTCCTACAATGAGCAGTTCTTC,CASSSTSGSSYNEQFF
14,-,-,TRBJ2-1,TRBV5-1,TGCGCCAGCTTCGACGGGGACTCCAGGTATGAGCAGTTCTTC,CASFDGDSRYEQFF
16,-,-,TRBJ2-7,TRBV3-1/TRBV3-2,TGTGCCAGCAGCCAGGCTGACTCTAGAGGGATCTACGAGCAGTACTTC,CASSQADSRGIYEQYF
16,few,-,TRBJ2-7,TRBV28,TGTGCCAGCAGTCCCTTTGGAATTTTCAGGTCCTACGAGCAGTACTTC,CASSPFGIFRSYEQYF
16,-,-,TRBJ1-1,TRBV28,TGTGCCAGCAGTTTGCGTGGGGAGGGGATGAACACTGAAGCTTTCTTT,CASSLRGEGMNTEAFF
14,few,TRBD1,TRBJ1-6,TRBV5-1,TGCGCCAGCAGCTCAGGGACAGATAATTCACCCCTCCACTTT,CASSSGTDNSPLHF
16,-,-,TRBJ2-5,TRBV7-6,TGTGCCAGCAGCTTAGCCGGAGTAGCGGCCCAAGAGACCCAGTACTTC,CASSLAGVAAQETQYF
18,-,TRBD1,TRBJ1-2,TRBV5-1,TGCGCCAGCAGCTTGGTTGGACAGGGCGGGCCCCCTAACTATGGCTACACCTTC,CASSLVGQGGPPNYGYTF
14,-,TRBD1,TRBJ2-7,TRBV2,TGTGCCAGCAGTATAGACAGGGGTAAGAACGAGCAGTACTTC,CASSIDRGKNEQYF
12,-,TRBD1,TRBJ1-2,TRBV2,TGTGCCAGCCCAGGGGGCGACTATGGCTACACCTTC,CASPGGDYGYTF
15,-,TRBD2,TRBJ2-2,TRBV5-5,TGTGCCAGCAGCTGGACTAGCGGGAGAACCGGGGAGCTGTTTTTT,CASSWTSGRTGELFF
18,-,-,TRBJ2-3,TRBV21-1,TGTGCCAGCAGCAAAGCGGAAAAGAGGCGGGTTGGCACAGATACGCAGTATTTT,CASSKAEKRRVGTDTQYF
15,-,-,TRBJ1-5,TRBV5-1,TGCGCCAGTTCCCTCGGGGGAGGAAACAATCAGCCCCAGCATTTT,CASSLGGGNNQPQHF
12,-,-,TRBJ1-1,TRBV9,TGTGCCAGCAGTCGAGGTGGGACTGAAGCTTTCTTT,CASSRGGTEAFF
15,-,-,TRBJ2-7,TRBV15,TGTGCCACCAGCAGAGAACAGGGTATCACCTACGAGCAGTACTTC,CATSREQGITYEQYF
16,-,TRBD2,TRBJ2-3,TRBV27,TGTGCCAGCAGTCCCTTACTAGCGGGGAGCACAGATACGCAGTATTTT,CASSPLLAGSTDTQYF
14,-,-,TRBJ1-5,TRBV27,TGTGCCAGCAGTTTTGAGGGAGGGGGGCAGCCCCAGCATTTT,CASSFEGGGQPQHF
16,-,-,TRBJ1-1,TRBV18,TGTGCCAGCTCACCAGGGGCAGGGGCTGTGAACACTGAAGCTTTCTTT,CASSPGAGAVNTEAFF
14,-,-,TRBJ1-1,TRBV3-1/TRBV3-2,TGTGCCAGCAGCCAAGCCCAGGAATTCACTGAAGCTTTCTTT,CASSQAQEFTEAFF
15,-,TRBD1,TRBJ2-7,TRBV28,TGTGCCAGCAACGAACCGGGACAGGGGACGTACGAGCAGTACTTC,CASNEPGQGTYEQYF
14,-,-,TRBJ1-2,TRBV3-1/TRBV3-2,TGTGCCAGCAGCAACGGGGGGGGAGAAGGTGGCTACACCTTC,CASSNGGGEGGYTF
14,few,TRBD2,TRBJ2-7,TRBV18,TGTGCCAGCTCATCCTCGGGAGGGGCGGGTGAGCAGTACTTC,CASSSSGGAGEQYF
16,-,TRBD2,TRBJ2-1,TRBV28,TGTGCCAGCAGACCGAACCCTAGCGGACCCTACAATGAGCAGTTCTTC,CASRPNPSGPYNEQFF
15,-,-,TRBJ2-2,TRBV4-2,TGTGCCAGCAGCTCCGAGGGCGGTAGCACCGGGGAGCTGTTTTTT,CASSSEGGSTGELFF